Sequencing of this T cell receptor (beta chain) was carried out in a study of shared clonotypes between healthy human individuals. Germline CDR1 is ENHRY and CDR2 is SYGVKD. This CDR3 region has 15 residues. J lost 4 bases, V lost 4 bases, and 6 bases had no gene match. Using immunoSEQ multiplex PCR, the repertoire was profiled, and TCRdb retains in-frame clones only, with some absent. The sample contains 550,000 to 850,000 clones, just under 75% of which appear only once. The chain is built from TRBV10-3 and TRBJ2-3, with TRBD2 matching over 9 bases. The sample was memory CD4+ T cells sorted from blood. Described subset: CD45RA-negative fraction. The sequence came from a woman aged 30 to 39 in good health. The CDR3 sequence: CAISVLAGAPDTQYF. The DNA for the CDR3 is TGTGCCATCAGTGTTTTAGCGGGAGCTCCAGATACGCAGTATTTT.